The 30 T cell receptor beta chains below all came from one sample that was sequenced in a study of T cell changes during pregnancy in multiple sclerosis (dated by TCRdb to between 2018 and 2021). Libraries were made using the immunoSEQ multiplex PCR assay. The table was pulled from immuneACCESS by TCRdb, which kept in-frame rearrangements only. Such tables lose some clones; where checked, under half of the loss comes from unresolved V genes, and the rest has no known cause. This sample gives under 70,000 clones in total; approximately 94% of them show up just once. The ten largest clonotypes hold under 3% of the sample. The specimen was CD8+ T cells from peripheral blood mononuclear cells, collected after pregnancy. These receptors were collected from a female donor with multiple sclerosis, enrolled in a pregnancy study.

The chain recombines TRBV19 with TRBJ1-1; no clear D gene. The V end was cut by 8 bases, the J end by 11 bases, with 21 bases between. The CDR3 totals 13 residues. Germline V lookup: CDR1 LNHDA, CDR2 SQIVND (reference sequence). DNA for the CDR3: TGTGCCAGTCGGGAATCAGCGGTGGAGAGGGCTTTCTTT. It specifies CASRESAVERAFF.

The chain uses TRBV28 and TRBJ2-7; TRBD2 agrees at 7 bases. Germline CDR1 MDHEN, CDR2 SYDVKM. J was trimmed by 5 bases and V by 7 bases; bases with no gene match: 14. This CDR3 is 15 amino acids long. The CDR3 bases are TGTGCCAGCACTTCCAGCTGGGGAGGGGAAGACGAGCAGTACTTC. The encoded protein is CASTSSWGGEDEQYF.

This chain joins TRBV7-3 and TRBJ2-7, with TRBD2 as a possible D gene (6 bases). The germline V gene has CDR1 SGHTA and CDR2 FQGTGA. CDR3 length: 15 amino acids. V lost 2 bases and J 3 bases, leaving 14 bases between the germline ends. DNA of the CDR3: TGTGCCAGCAGCTTAGATAGCGGTCATCTCTACGAGCAGTACTTC. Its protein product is CASSLDSGHLYEQYF.

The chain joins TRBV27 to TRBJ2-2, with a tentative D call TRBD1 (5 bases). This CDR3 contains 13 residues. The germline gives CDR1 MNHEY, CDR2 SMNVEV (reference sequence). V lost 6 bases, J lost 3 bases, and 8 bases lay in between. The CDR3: CASSKQDTGELFF. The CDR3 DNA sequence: TGTGCCAGCAGCAAACAGGACACCGGGGAGCTGTTTTTT.

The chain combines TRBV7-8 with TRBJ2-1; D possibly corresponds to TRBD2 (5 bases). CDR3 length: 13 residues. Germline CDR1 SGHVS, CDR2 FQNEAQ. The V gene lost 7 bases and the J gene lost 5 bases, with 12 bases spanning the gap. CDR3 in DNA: TGTGCCAGCACCACGCCCGGGAACAATGAGCAGTTCTTC. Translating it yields CASTTPGNNEQFF.

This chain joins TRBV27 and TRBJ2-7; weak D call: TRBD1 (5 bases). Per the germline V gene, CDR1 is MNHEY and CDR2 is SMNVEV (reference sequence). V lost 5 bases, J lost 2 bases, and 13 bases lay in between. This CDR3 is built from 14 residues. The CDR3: CASSPASGTYEQYF. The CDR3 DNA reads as TGTGCCAGCAGTCCGGCTTCAGGGACCTACGAGCAGTACTTC.

For the CDR3, the DNA is TGTGCCAGCAGGGGGGGTTTTAATGAAAAACTGTTTTTT. This codes for CASRGGFNEKLFF. The chain is built from TRBV7-6 and TRBJ1-4; possibly TRBD1 for D (5 bases). V lost 6 bases, J lost 4 bases, and 9 bases lay in between. The CDR3 runs to 13 residues. Per germline, CDR1 SGHVS and CDR2 FNYEAQ. The whole variable domain, remainder taken from reference TRBV7-6 and TRBJ1-4, is GAGVSQSPRYKVTKRGQDVALRCDPISGHVSLYWYRQALGQGPEFLTYFNYEAQQDKSGLPNDRFSAERPEGSISTLTIQRTEQRDSAMYRCASRGGFNEKLFFGSGTQLSVL.

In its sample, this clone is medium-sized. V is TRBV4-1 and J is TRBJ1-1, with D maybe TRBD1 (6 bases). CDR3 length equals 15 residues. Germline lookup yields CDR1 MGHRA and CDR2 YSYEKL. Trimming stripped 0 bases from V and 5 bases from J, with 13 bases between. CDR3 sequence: CASSQDRGARTEAFF. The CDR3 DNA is TGCGCCAGCAGCCAAGATCGGGGGGCGAGAACTGAAGCTTTCTTT.

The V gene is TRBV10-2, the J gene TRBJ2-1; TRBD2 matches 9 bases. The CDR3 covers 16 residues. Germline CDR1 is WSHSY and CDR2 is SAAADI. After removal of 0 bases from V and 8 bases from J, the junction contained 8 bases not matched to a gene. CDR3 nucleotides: TGCGCCAGCAGTGAGTCAGGGGGACTAGCCGTTGATGAGCAGTTCTTC. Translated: CASSESGGLAVDEQFF.

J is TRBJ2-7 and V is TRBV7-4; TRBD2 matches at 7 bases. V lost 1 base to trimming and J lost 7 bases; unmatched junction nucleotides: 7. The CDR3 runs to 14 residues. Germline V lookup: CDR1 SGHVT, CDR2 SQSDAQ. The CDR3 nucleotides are TGTGCCAGCAGCTTAGTCAGCGGGGTTGGGGAGCAGTACTTC. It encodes CASSLVSGVGEQYF.

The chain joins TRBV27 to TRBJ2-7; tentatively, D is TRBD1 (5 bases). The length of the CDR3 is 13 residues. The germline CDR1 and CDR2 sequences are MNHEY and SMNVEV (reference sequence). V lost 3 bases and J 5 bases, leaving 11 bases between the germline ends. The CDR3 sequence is CASSLSRANEQYF. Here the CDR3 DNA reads TGTGCCAGCAGTTTGTCCAGGGCCAACGAGCAGTACTTC.

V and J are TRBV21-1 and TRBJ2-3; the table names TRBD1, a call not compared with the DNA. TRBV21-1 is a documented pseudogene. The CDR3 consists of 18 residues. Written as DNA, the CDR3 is TGTGCCAGCAGCAATGGGACAGAGAGGGGATTCAGCACAGATACGCAGTATTTT. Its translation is CASSNGTERGFSTDTQYF.

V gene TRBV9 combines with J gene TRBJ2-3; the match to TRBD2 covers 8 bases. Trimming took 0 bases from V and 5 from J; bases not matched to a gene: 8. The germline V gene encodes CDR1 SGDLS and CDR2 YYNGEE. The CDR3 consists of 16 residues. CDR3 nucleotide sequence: TGTGCCAGCAGCGTAGTGGGTAGCGGGGAGGAAGATACGCAGTATTTT. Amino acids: CASSVVGSGEEDTQYF.

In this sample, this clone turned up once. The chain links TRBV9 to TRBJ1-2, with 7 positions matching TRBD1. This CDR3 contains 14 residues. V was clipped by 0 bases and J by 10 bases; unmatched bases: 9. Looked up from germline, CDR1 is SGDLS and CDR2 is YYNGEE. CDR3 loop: CASSVDTGDYYYTF. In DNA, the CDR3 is TGTGCCAGCAGCGTAGACACAGGGGATTATTACTACACCTTC.

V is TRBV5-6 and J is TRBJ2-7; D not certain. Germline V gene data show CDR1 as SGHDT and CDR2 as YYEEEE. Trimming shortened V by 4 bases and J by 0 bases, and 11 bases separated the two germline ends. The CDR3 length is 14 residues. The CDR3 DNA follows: TGTGCCAGCAGCCCGCGGAGAAGCTCCTACGAGCAGTACTTC. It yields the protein CASSPRRSSYEQYF.

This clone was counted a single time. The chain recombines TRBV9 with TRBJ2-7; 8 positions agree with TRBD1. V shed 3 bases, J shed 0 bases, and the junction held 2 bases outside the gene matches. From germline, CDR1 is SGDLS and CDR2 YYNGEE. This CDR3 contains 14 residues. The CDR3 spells CASSGDRSSYEQYF. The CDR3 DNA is TGTGCCAGCAGCGGGGACAGGAGCTCCTACGAGCAGTACTTC. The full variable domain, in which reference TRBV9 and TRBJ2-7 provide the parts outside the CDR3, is DSGVTQTPKHLITATGQRVTLRCSPRSGDLSVYWYQQSLDQGLQFLIQYYNGEERAKGNILERFSAQQFPDLHSELNLSSLELGDSALYFCASSGDRSSYEQYFGPGTRLTVT.

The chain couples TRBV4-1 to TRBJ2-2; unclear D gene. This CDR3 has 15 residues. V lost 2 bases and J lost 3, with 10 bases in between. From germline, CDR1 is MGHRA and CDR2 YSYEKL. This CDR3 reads CASSQSGSDTGELFF. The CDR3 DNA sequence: TGCGCCAGCAGCCAATCCGGTTCGGACACCGGGGAGCTGTTTTTT.

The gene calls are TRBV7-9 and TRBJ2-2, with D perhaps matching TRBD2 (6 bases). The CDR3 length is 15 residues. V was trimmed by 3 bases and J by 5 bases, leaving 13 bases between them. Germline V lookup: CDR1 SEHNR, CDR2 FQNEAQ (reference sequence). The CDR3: CASSFAGLYTGELFF. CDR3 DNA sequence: TGTGCCAGCAGCTTCGCGGGGCTTTATACCGGGGAGCTGTTTTTT.

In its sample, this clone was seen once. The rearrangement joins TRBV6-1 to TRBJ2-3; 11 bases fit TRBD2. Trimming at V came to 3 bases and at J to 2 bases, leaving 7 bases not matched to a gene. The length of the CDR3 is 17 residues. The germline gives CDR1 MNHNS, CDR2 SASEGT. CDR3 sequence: CASSDGLAGGFTDTQYF. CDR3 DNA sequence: TGTGCCAGCAGTGACGGACTAGCGGGTGGGTTCACAGATACGCAGTATTTT.

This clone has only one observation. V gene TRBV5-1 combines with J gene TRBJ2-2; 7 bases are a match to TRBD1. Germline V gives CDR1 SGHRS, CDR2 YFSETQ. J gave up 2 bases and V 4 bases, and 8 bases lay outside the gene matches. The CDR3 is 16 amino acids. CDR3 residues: CASSQGTEPNTGELFF. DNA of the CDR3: TGCGCCAGCAGCCAAGGGACAGAGCCTAACACCGGGGAGCTGTTTTTT.

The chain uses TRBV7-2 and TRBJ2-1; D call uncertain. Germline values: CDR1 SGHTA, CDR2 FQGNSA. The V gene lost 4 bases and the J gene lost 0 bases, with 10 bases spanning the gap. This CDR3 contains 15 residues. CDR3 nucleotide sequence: TGTGCCAGCAGCTCAGGTACGAGCTCCTACAATGAGCAGTTCTTC. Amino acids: CASSSGTSSYNEQFF.

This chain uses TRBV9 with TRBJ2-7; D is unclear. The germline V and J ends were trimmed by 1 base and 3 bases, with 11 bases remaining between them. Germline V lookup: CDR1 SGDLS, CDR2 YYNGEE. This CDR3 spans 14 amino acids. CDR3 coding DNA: TGTGCCAGCAGCGTAACACCCTCGGGCTACGAGCAGTACTTC. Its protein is CASSVTPSGYEQYF.

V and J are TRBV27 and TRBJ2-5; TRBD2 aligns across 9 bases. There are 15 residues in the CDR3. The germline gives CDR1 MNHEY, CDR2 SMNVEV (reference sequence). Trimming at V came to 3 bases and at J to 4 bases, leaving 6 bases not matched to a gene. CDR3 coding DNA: TGTGCCAGCAGTTTTAGCGGGAGCTACGGAGAGACCCAGTACTTC. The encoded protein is CASSFSGSYGETQYF.

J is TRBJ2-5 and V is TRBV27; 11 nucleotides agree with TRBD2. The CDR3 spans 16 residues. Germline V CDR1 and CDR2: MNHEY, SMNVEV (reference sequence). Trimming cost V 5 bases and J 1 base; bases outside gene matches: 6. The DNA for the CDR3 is TGTGCCAGCAGTAAAAGACTAGCGGGACTCCAAGAGACCCAGTACTTC. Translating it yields CASSKRLAGLQETQYF.

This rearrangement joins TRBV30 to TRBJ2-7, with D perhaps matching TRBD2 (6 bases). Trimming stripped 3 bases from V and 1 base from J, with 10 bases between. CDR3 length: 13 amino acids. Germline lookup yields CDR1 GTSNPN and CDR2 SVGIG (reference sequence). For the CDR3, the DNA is TGTGCCTGGAGGACTAGAGAATCCTACGAGCAGTACTTC. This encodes CAWRTRESYEQYF.

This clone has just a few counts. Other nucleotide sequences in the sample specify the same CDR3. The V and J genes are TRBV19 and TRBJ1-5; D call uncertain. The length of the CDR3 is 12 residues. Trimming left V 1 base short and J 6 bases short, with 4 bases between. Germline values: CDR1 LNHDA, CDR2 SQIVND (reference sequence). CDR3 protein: CASSIGGQPQHF. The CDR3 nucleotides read TGTGCCAGTAGTATAGGCGGTCAGCCCCAGCATTTT.

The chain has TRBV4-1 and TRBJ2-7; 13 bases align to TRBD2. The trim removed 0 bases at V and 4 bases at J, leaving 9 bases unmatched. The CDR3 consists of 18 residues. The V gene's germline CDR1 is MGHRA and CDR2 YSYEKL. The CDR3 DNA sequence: TGCGCCAGCAGCCAAGATGGGGGCGGACTAGCGGGAGCTTACGAGCAGTACTTC. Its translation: CASSQDGGGLAGAYEQYF.

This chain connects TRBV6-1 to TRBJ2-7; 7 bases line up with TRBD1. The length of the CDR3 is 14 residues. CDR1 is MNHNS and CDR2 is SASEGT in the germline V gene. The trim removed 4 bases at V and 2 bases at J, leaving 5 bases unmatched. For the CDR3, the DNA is TGTGCCAGCAGTGCGGGACAGCAAACCTACGAGCAGTACTTC. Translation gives CASSAGQQTYEQYF.

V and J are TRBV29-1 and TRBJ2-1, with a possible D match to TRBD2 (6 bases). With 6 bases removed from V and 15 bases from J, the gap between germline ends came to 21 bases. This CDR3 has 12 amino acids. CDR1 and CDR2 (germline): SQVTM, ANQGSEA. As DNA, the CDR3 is TGCAGCGTAGAACGGGACTCCGGTTCGATGTTCTTC. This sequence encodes CSVERDSGSMFF.

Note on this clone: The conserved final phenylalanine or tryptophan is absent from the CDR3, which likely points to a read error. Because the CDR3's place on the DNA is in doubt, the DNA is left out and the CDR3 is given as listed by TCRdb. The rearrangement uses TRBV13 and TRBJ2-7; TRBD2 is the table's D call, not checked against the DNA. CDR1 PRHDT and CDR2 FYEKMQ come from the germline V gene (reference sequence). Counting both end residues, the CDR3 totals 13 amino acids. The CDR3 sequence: CASSLRGTGLESL.